This T cell receptor (beta chain) emerged from a study of T cells in Graves' hyperthyroidism and ophthalmopathy (dated by TCRdb to about 2019). For the wider study: Peripheral blood samples were taken at initial diagnosis, before any treatment was given. To identify TCR V-J signatures that set the groups apart, the researchers used a discovery cohort of about a hundred patients, made up of 40 to 45 with Graves' ophthalmopathy and some 55 with stable Graves' hyperthyroidism. An independent validation cohort of under 20 hyperthyroidism patients and 15 or so patients who later progressed to ophthalmopathy tested prospective prediction of ophthalmopathy. The 75 to 100 discovery patients were divided at random into training and test sets in a 7:3 ratio. Thyroid tissue and blood T-cell repertoires from more than five Graves' hyperthyroidism patients were also compared in the study. After sampling, hyperthyroidism patients received methimazole starting at 30 mg daily, and ophthalmopathy patients received high-dose intravenous methylprednisolone. The paper reports TCR Vbeta CDR3 sequencing of over 130 peripheral blood samples: fewer than 50 ophthalmopathy, roughly 74 hyperthyroidism and around 17 progressor patients. Here is what the overall study found, with its caveats: Sample size was not statistically predetermined, and investigators were not blinded to group allocation. Most expanded thyroid clonotypes (frequency above 0.001) were also detected in blood, a finding suggesting that blood repertoires may reflect thyroid immune responses. In cross-validation, a model built on a 13 V-J signature told ophthalmopathy apart from stable hyperthyroidism with under 90% sensitivity and 81% to 82% specificity, and in testing the same model reached 80%/75%. In validation, the model predicted progression to ophthalmopathy with approximately 70% sensitivity and about 72% specificity, a median of 6.5 months before onset.

In the germline V gene, CDR1 corresponds to ENHRY and CDR2 to SYGVKD. The CDR3, from cysteine to phenylalanine, totals 13 residues. Kept here is only the CDR3 DNA, which spans 39 bases and is read in frame from base 1. V is pruned by 6 bases and J by 7 bases, leaving 3 bases of the junction without a gene match. This clonotype has a count of ten or more. The antigen it recognizes is unknown. No much larger clonotype is one base removed from it; base qualities were not supplied. A patient counted as having stable Graves' hyperthyroidism if no progression to ophthalmopathy occurred over 18 months of follow-up. Hyperthyroidism patients were newly diagnosed, had a disease duration of under 2 months, and were aged 18 to 65 years. The study excluded patients with uncontrolled infections, other autoimmune diseases, pregnancy or lactation. Diagnoses were established on the basis of clinical symptoms, serum thyroxine and TRAb, thyroid ultrasound, and orbital computed tomography. PBMCs were separated from roughly 10 ml of fresh peripheral blood using Ficoll-Paque density gradient centrifugation. Trizol reagent was used to extract total RNA, and RNA quality was then checked on an Agilent 2100 Bioanalyzer.

TCR beta CDR3 regions were amplified from RNA transcripts. The TCR CDR3 was subjected to a first round of RT-PCR using the HTBI primer set and the Qiagen OneStep RT-PCR kit. A second multiplex PCR round built the libraries, followed by size selection and purification. Paired-end sequencing of the libraries was performed with 100 bp reads on an Illumina HiSeq2000. In the original analysis: SOAPnuke was used to process the raw data, throwing out any read that contained adapters or uncalled bases, had a mean Phred below 15, or lacked an exact constant-primer or identifier match. High-quality paired reads were merged using COPE v1.2.5, and each unique nucleotide sequence was defined as a clonotype. MiTCR v1.1 was used to align clonotypes to the IMGT TRBV, TRBD and TRBJ reference segments. Analysis was restricted to V-J combinations with a frequency above 0.0001, which covered 99.2% of repertoires. The TCS score was defined as the ratio of F50 (clonal expansion) to E x V (chaos), calculated using BLOSUM62-based TCRdist between CDR3 peptides within each V-J. Welch's t-statistics and random forest reduced roughly 500 V-J features to about 12, which were used in a naive Bayes classifier (R e1071). The Morisita-Horn index was used to measure how similar the thyroid and blood repertoires were. TCRdb passed the public sequencing reads through fastp at Q25 and MiXCR, retaining productive beta sequences. Rows matching on CDR3 protein sequence are summarized as one entry with the most common DNA and genes. Here the V and J calls rest on TCRdb's processing, not on the authors' analysis. The sample table shows about 840,000 distinct CDR3 sequences, and over 35% are seen once. Roughly 8.3% of the sample is held by the ten biggest clonotypes.

This sequence originates from a man aged 18 to 29 with Graves' hyperthyroidism. The material sequenced was blood. This sequence uses TRBV10-3 and TRBJ1-6, and 7 junctional nucleotides match TRBD1. The bases are TGTGCCATCAGGCCGGGACAGAATTCACCCCTCCACTTT. It codes for CAIRPGQNSPLHF.